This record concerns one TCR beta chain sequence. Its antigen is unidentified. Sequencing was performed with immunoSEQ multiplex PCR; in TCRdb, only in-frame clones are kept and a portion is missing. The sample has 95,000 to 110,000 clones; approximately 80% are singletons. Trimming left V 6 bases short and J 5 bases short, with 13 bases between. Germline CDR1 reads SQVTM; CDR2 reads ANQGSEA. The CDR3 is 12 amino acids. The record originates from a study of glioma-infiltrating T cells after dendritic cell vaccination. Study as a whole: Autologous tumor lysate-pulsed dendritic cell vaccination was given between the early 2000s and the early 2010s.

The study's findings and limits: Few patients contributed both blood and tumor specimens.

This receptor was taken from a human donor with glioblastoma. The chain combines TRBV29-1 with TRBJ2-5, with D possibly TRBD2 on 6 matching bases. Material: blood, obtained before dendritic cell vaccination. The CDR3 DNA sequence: TGCAGCGTAACCGGGGGTGTCGAGACCCAGTACTTC. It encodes CSVTGGVETQYF.